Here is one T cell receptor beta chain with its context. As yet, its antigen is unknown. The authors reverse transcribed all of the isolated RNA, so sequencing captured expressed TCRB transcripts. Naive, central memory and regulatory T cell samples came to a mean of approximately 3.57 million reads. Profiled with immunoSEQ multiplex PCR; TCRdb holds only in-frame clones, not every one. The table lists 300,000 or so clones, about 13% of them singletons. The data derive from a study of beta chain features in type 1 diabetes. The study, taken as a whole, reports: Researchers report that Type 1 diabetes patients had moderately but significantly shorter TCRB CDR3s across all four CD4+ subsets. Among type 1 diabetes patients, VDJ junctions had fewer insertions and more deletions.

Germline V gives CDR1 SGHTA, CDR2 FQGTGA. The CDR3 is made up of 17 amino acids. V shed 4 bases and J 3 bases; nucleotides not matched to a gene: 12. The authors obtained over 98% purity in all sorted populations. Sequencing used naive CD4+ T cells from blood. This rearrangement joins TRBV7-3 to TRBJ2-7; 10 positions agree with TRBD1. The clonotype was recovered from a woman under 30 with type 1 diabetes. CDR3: CASSYTNPGTGVYEQYF. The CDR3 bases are TGTGCCAGCAGCTATACTAATCCCGGGACAGGGGTCTACGAGCAGTACTTC.